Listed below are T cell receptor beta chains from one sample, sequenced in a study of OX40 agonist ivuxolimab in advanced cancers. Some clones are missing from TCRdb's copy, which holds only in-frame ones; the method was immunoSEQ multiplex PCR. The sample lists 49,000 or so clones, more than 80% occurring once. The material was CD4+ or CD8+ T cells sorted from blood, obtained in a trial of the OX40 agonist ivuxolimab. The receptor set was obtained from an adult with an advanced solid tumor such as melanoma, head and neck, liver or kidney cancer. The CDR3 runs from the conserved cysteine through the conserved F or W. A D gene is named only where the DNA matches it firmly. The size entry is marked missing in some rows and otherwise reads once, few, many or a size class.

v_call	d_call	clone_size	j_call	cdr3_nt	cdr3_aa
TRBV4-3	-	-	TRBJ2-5	TGCGCCAGCAGCCAAGATAGTACAGGGCAAGAGACCCAGTACTTC	CASSQDSTGQETQYF
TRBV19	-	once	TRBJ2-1	TGTGCCAGTAGTATTGACACCTACAATGAGCAGTTCTTC	CASSIDTYNEQFF
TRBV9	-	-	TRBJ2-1	TGTGCCAGCAGCGTAGGACCGGGGAATGAGCAGTTCTTC	CASSVGPGNEQFF
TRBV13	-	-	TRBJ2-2	TGTGCCTGCGTTGACAGGCCGAACACCGGGGAGCTGTTTTTT	CACVDRPNTGELFF
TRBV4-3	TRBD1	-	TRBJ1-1	TGCGCCAGCAGCCAGCACATACCGGGACAGATAACCACTGAAGCTTTCTTT	CASSQHIPGQITTEAFF
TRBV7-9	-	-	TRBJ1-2	TGTGCCAGCAGCCAAACTGGGTATGGCTACACCTTC	CASSQTGYGYTF
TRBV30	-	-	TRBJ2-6	TGTGCCTGGAGTCTACTGGGGGGCTCTGGGGCCAACGTCCTGACTTTC	CAWSLLGGSGANVLTF
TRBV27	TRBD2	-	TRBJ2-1	TGTGCCAGCAGTTTATCGCTTATCGCGGGGGGGGCCGGGCAGTTCTTC	CASSLSLIAGGAGQFF
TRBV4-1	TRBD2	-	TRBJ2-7	TGCGCCAGCAGCCCCCCTTCGGCGGGGGGCTACGAGCAGTACTTC	CASSPPSAGGYEQYF
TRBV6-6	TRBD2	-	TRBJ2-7	TGTGCCAGCAGTCTTGAGACTAGCGGGAGATTTGGGTTGGGATACTTC	CASSLETSGRFGLGYF
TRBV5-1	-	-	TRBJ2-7	TGCGCCAGCAGTTTTGGCGGGGCAGACGTCTTCTCCTACGAGCAGTACTTC	CASSFGGADVFSYEQYF
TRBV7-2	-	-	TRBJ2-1	TGTGCCAGCAGCTTAAGCCTGGGGGAGTACAATGAGCAGTTCTTC	CASSLSLGEYNEQFF
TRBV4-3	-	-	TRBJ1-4	TGCGCCAGCAGCCTCGGCGAGTTTAATGAAAAACTGTTTTTT	CASSLGEFNEKLFF
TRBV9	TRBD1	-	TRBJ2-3	TGTGCCAGCAGCGTACAGGGGGCTCACACAGATACGCAGTATTTT	CASSVQGAHTDTQYF
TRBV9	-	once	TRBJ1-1	TGTGCCAGCAGCGTAGAAGGGTACACTGAAGCTTTCTTT	CASSVEGYTEAFF
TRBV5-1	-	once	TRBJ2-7	TGCGCCAGCAGCTCGCACCTTGACGGAGACTCCTACGAGCAGTACTTC	CASSSHLDGDSYEQYF
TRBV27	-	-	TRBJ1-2	TGTGCCAGCAGTTTATATCCGGGAAGCCATGCCTTAGGCTACACCTTC	CASSLYPGSHALGYTF
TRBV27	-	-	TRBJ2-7	TGTGCCAGCAGTTCCACCTCAGGGACCTACGAGCAGTACTTC	CASSSTSGTYEQYF
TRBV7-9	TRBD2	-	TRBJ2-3	TGTGCCAGCAGCTTAACCGCTAGCGGGGGGTACACAGATACGCAGTATTTT	CASSLTASGGYTDTQYF
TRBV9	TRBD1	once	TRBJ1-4	TGTGCCAGCAGCGCCGGGACAGGGGGCGCAACTAATGAAAAACTGTTTTTT	CASSAGTGGATNEKLFF
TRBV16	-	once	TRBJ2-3	TGTGCCAGCAGCGGGACACTCTCTAGCACAGATACGCAGTATTTT	CASSGTLSSTDTQYF
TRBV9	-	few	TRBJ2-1	TGTGCCAGCAGCGTAGGGGGAGAAATCTACAATGAGCAGTTCTTC	CASSVGGEIYNEQFF
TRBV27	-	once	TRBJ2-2	TGTGCCAGCAGTTCAGGGACCGGGGAGCTGTTTTTT	CASSSGTGELFF
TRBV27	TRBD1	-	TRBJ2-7	TGTGCCAGCAGTTTATCGTCGGGACAGGGCTACTACGAGCAGTACTTC	CASSLSSGQGYYEQYF
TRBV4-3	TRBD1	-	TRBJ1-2	TGCGCCAGCAGCCAAGAGGGACAGGCTTTCTATGGCTACACCTTC	CASSQEGQAFYGYTF
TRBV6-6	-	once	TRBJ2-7	TGTGCCAGCATGAAGGGTACAGGACGCTACGAGCAGTACTTC	CASMKGTGRYEQYF
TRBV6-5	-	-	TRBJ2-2	TGTGCCAGCAGTTACGGAGTAGCCCAAGTCACCGGGGAGCTGTTTTTT	CASSYGVAQVTGELFF
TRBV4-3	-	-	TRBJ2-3	TGCGCCAGCAGCCAAGAGCGGCAAGATACGCAGTATTTT	CASSQERQDTQYF
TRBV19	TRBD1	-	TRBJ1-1	TGTGCCAGTAGTTACAGGGGGGGCACTGAAGCTTTCTTT	CASSYRGGTEAFF
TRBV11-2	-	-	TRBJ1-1	TGTGCCAGCAGCTTACTCGGAGTGAACACTGAAGCTTTCTTT	CASSLLGVNTEAFF
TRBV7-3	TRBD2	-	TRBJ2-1	TGTGCCAGCAGCTTAATTGGGCTAGCGGGCCGCTACAATGAGCAGTTCTTC	CASSLIGLAGRYNEQFF
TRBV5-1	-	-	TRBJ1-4	TGCGCCAGCAGCTTAGGGGTTGGTAATGAAAAACTGTTTTTT	CASSLGVGNEKLFF
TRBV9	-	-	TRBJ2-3	TGTGCCAGCAGCGTAGAGGGACCCCCGGGGGGCACAGATACGCAGTATTTT	CASSVEGPPGGTDTQYF
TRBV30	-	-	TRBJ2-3	TGTGCCTGGAAGGGGGATACGCAGTATTTT	CAWKGDTQYF
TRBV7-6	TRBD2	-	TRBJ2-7	TGTGCCAGCAGCTTGAGGCGGGGGGACTACGAGCAGTACTTC	CASSLRRGDYEQYF
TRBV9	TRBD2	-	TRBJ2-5	TGTGCCAGCAGCGTAGGGACTAGCGGGGGGGCACTGGCGGAGACCCAGTACTTC	CASSVGTSGGALAETQYF
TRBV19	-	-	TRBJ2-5	TGTGCCAGTAGTATTAACGGGATGGAGACCCAGTACTTC	CASSINGMETQYF
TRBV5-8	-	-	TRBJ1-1	TGTGCCAGCAGCTTTGGCCTGAACACTGAAGCTTTCTTT	CASSFGLNTEAFF
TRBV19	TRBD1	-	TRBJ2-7	TGTGCCAGTAGTATAGCAGCAGGGGTGTCAGGGGGCACCTACGAGCAGTACTTC	CASSIAAGVSGGTYEQYF
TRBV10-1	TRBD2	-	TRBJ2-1	TGCGCCAGCACCTTGCCTGGGACTAGCGGGAGCTCCTACAATGAGCAGTTCTTC	CASTLPGTSGSSYNEQFF
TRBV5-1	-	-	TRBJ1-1	TGCGCCAGCAGCTTGGGATGGACAGCTGAAGCTTTCTTT	CASSLGWTAEAFF
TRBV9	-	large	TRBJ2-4	TGTGCCAGCAGCGTAGGCTCGGGACAAAACATTCAGTACTTC	CASSVGSGQNIQYF
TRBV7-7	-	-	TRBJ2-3	TGTGCTAGCAGCTTAGCGCGCACAGATACGCAGTATTTT	CASSLARTDTQYF
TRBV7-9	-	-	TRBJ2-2	TGTGCCAGCAGAGGGATGGACGGGGAGCTGTTTTTT	CASRGMDGELFF
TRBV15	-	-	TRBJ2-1	TGTGCCACCAGCAGTAGCAGGACAAACGATGAGCAGTTCTTC	CATSSSRTNDEQFF
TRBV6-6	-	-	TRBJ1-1	TGTGCCAGCACCGGGGGGGACACTGAAGCTTTCTTT	CASTGGDTEAFF
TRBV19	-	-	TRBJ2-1	TGTGCCAGTAGCGGAGAGGCCGGTGATGAGCAGTTCTTC	CASSGEAGDEQFF
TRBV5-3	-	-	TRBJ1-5	TGTGCCAGAAGCTCGCTGACATTAAATCAGCCCCAGCATTTT	CARSSLTLNQPQHF